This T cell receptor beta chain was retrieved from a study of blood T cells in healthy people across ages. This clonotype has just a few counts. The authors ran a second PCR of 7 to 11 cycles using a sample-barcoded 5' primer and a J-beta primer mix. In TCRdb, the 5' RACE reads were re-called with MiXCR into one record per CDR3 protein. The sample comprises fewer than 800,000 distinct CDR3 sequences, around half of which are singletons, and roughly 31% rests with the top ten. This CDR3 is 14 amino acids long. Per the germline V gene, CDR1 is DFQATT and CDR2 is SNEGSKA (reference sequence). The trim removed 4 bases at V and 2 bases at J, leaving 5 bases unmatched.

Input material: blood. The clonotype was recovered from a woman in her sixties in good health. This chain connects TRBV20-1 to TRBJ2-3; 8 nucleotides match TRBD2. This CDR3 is CSATAGAVTDTQYF. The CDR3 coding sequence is TGCAGTGCTACAGCGGGAGCGGTCACAGATACGCAGTATTTT.